What follows are 2 T cell receptor beta chains derived from one specimen sequenced in a study of cytomegalovirus exposure and HLA in healthy donors. PCR involved 60 Vbeta and 13 Jbeta primers. Produced via immunoSEQ multiplex PCR; TCRdb's table is partial and in-frame only. The profile shows fewer than 250,000 clones, about nine tenths of them singletons. Sequencing was done on a sample of PBMCs. These receptors were taken from a boy aged 2-15 years in good health and CMV-seronegative.

V gene TRBV28 combines with J gene TRBJ1-1, with 9 nucleotides matching TRBD1. V gave up 8 bases and J gave up 7 bases; unmatched junction bases: 11. This CDR3 is 14 amino acids long. The germline gives CDR1 MDHEN, CDR2 SYDVKM. The chain's CDR3 is CASRLQGARGEAFF. In DNA, the CDR3 is TGTGCCAGCCGCTTACAGGGGGCGAGGGGTGAAGCTTTCTTT.

The sample holds a few counts of this clone. This CDR3 is CASTPVGGSGNTIYF. In DNA, the CDR3 is TGTGCCAGCACCCCGGTCGGGGGCTCTGGAAACACCATATATTTT. This chain uses TRBV6-1 with TRBJ1-3, with a weak D call TRBD1 (5 bases). The germline V gene has CDR1 MNHNS and CDR2 SASEGT. The CDR3 sequence is 15 residues long. V was cut by 7 bases and J by 0 bases, with 13 bases left in between.